What follows are 25 T cell receptor beta chains derived from one specimen sequenced in a study of cytomegalovirus exposure and HLA in healthy donors. Use of 60 Vbeta and 13 Jbeta primers characterized the PCR. Using immunoSEQ multiplex PCR, the repertoire was profiled, and TCRdb retains in-frame clones only, with some absent. Of about 130,000 clones in the sample, about two thirds were seen once. Sequencing was carried out using PBMCs. The receptors here all came from a woman aged 55 to 70 in good health and CMV-seropositive.

The J gene is TRBJ2-1, the V gene TRBV19; D is unresolved. From germline, CDR1 is LNHDA and CDR2 SQIVND (reference sequence). The CDR3 totals 13 residues. Deletions cut 9 bases from V and 0 bases from J, with 9 bases between. The CDR3 nucleotides read TGTGCCAGCGAGATGAGCTCCTACAATGAGCAGTTCTTC. Encoded protein: CASEMSSYNEQFF.

This clone was seen a few times. This chain uses TRBV5-6 with TRBJ2-2; D gene unclear. Looked up from germline, CDR1 is SGHDT and CDR2 is YYEEEE. Trimming cost V 0 bases and J 1 base, with 10 bases left between them. The CDR3 runs to 16 residues. The CDR3 here is CASSLGYGVNTGELFF. The CDR3 region has the DNA TGTGCCAGCAGCTTGGGATACGGTGTGAACACCGGGGAGCTGTTTTTT.

This clone was observed a handful of times. This chain uses TRBV5-4 with TRBJ1-1, with D unclear. Germline V gene data show CDR1 as SGHNT and CDR2 as YYREEE (reference sequence). This CDR3 region has 14 residues. Trimming stripped 0 bases from V and 1 base from J, with 7 bases between. The CDR3 coding sequence is TGTGCCAGCAGCTTGGGTCATTCGAACACTGAAGCTTTCTTT. It translates to CASSLGHSNTEAFF.

The chain joins TRBV27 to TRBJ2-5; TRBD1 matches 7 bases. Germline CDR1 is MNHEY and CDR2 is SMNVEV (reference sequence). The CDR3 sequence is 15 residues long. With V trimmed by 6 bases and J by 5 bases, 12 bases remained unmatched. In nucleotides, the CDR3 is TGTGCCAGCAGAGGGGACAGAGACCTACCGGAGACCCAGTACTTC. It codes for CASRGDRDLPETQYF.

The chain is built from TRBV4-1 and TRBJ2-3; TRBD2 aligns across 9 bases. CDR3 size: 16 residues. Germline V gene lookup returns CDR1 MGHRA and CDR2 YSYEKL. V trimming: 3 bases; J trimming: 0 bases; junction bases outside the gene matches: 4. This chain's CDR3 is CASSHPAGGSTDTQYF. The CDR3 DNA follows: TGCGCCAGCAGCCACCCAGCGGGGGGAAGCACAGATACGCAGTATTTT.

CDR3 coding DNA: TGTGCCAGCAGCTCGGGCGGGCCTTACAATGAGCAGTTCTTC. Residues: CASSSGGPYNEQFF. V gene TRBV5-4 combines with J gene TRBJ2-1; tentative D call: TRBD2 (5 bases). The germline CDR1 and CDR2 sequences are SGHNT and YYREEE (reference sequence). CDR3 size: 14 residues. The V gene lost 3 bases and the J gene lost 4 bases, with 11 bases spanning the gap.

A few counts support this clone. The chain uses TRBV6-5 and TRBJ1-2, with 8 bases fitting TRBD1. The J segment lost 8 bases and the V segment lost 4 bases, leaving 15 bases of the junction unmatched. The V gene's germline CDR1 is MNHEY and CDR2 SVGAGI. CDR3 length: 16 residues. CDR3 sequence (DNA): TGTGCCAGCAGTTCCCATCTCGGACAGGGAAAGGAAGGCTACACCTTC. Protein sequence: CASSSHLGQGKEGYTF.

V and J are TRBV27 and TRBJ1-5; TRBD1 matches at 7 bases. V was clipped by 6 bases and J by 3 bases; unmatched bases: 2. CDR1 and CDR2 from the germline V gene are MNHEY and SMNVEV (reference sequence). This CDR3 region has 13 residues. In DNA, the CDR3 is TGTGCCAGCAGAACAGGGGCCAATCAGCCCCAGCATTTT. Residues: CASRTGANQPQHF.

This clone has more than one count but fewer than ten. The rearrangement joins TRBV2 to TRBJ1-4, with TRBD1 matching 9 bases. The junction had 2 bases not matched to a gene; V was cut back by 4 bases and J by 5 bases. The CDR3 is made up of 14 amino acids. Germline assignment: CDR1 SNHLY and CDR2 FYNNEI. This CDR3 reads CASSGGQGNEKLFF. For the CDR3, the DNA is TGTGCCAGCAGTGGAGGACAGGGGAATGAAAAACTGTTTTTT.

This clone was counted between two and nine times. This sample also contains other DNA sequences that code for the same CDR3. V and J are TRBV6-1 and TRBJ1-5, with 8 bases lining up with TRBD1. This CDR3 has 14 residues. Germline V CDR1 and CDR2: MNHNS, SASEGT. V shed 3 bases, J shed 10 bases, and the junction held 8 bases outside the gene matches. This CDR3 reads CASSEGQGAQPQHF. As DNA, the CDR3 is TGTGCCAGCAGTGAGGGGCAGGGGGCGCAACCCCAGCATTTT.

The chain recombines TRBV19 with TRBJ2-2, with D perhaps matching TRBD2 (5 bases). The CDR3 runs to 15 residues. Germline-derived CDR1 and CDR2 are LNHDA and SQIVND (reference sequence). V shed 6 bases and J shed 4 bases, with 15 bases lying between them. The CDR3: CASSPGGYLTGELFF. The CDR3 DNA reads as TGTGCCAGTAGCCCAGGAGGCTATCTCACCGGGGAGCTGTTTTTT.

A note on this clone: Sequence at one end of the junction differs from germline and may be a read error. This chain connects TRBV11-2 to TRBJ1-2, with D perhaps TRBD1 (5 bases). CDR1 SGHAT and CDR2 FQNNGV come from the germline V gene. This CDR3 contains 12 residues. The CDR3 DNA sequence: TGTGCCAGCAGCCTAGACAGCTATGGCTACACCTTC. It is translated as CASSLDSYGYTF.

This clone was observed a few times. The rearrangement joins TRBV5-5 to TRBJ1-5; D is unresolved. This CDR3 region has 14 residues. Germline V lookup: CDR1 SGHKS, CDR2 YYEKEE (reference sequence). Between the trimmed V and J ends, which lost 2 bases and 2 bases, there was a span of 8 bases. CDR3 amino acids: CASSFIIGNQPQHF. In DNA, the CDR3 is TGTGCCAGCAGCTTTATAATCGGCAATCAGCCCCAGCATTTT.

This clone was seen a few times. This chain connects TRBV9 to TRBJ1-2; 8 positions agree with TRBD1. In germline, CDR1 is SGDLS, CDR2 YYNGEE. The CDR3 is 16 residues long. With V trimmed by 1 base and J by 5 bases, 10 bases remained unmatched. The CDR3 DNA is TGTGCCAGCAGCGTATTTAGATGGCAGGGGGCTTATGGCTACACCTTC. This sequence encodes CASSVFRWQGAYGYTF.

This chain uses TRBV5-8 with TRBJ1-2; TRBD1 matches at 8 bases. The CDR3 has 15 residues. Germline V gene data show CDR1 as SGHTS and CDR2 as YDEGEE. The V segment lost 0 bases and the J segment 1 base; nucleotides outside the gene matches: 2. The CDR3 nucleotides read TGTGCCAGCAGCTTGGGTACAGGGGGTAACTATGGCTACACCTTC. This sequence encodes CASSLGTGGNYGYTF.

This sequence joins TRBV4-1 and TRBJ1-1; unclear D gene. Germline-derived CDR1 and CDR2 are MGHRA and YSYEKL. This CDR3 region has 15 residues. V lost 0 bases to trimming and J lost 1 base, with 9 bases between them. The CDR3 region is CASSQERVPNTEAFF. The CDR3 nucleotides read TGCGCCAGCAGCCAAGAGCGAGTCCCGAACACTGAAGCTTTCTTT.

V and J are TRBV7-6 and TRBJ2-1, with 7 bases matching TRBD1. This CDR3 is built from 15 residues. The germline V gene encodes CDR1 SGHVS and CDR2 FNYEAQ. Trimming at V came to 4 bases and at J to 5 bases, leaving 8 bases not matched to a gene. CDR3 protein: CASSSRQGVHNEQFF. The CDR3 nucleotides read TGTGCCAGCAGCTCCCGACAGGGTGTGCACAATGAGCAGTTCTTC.

J is TRBJ2-7 and V is TRBV6-5; D remains unclear. There are 11 residues in the CDR3. V dropped 7 bases and J dropped 4 bases, with 8 bases sitting between them. Germline V lookup: CDR1 MNHEY, CDR2 SVGAGI. CDR3 region: CASNGEYEQYF. CDR3 in DNA: TGTGCCAGCAACGGAGAATACGAGCAGTACTTC.

The gene calls are TRBV13 and TRBJ1-2; D gene ambiguous. The V gene lost 1 base and the J gene lost 4 bases, with 10 bases spanning the gap. The CDR3 contains 14 residues. Germline V gives CDR1 PRHDT, CDR2 FYEKMQ (reference sequence). CDR3 protein: CASSLVREVYGYTF. In DNA form, the CDR3 reads TGTGCCAGCAGCTTAGTTAGGGAGGTCTATGGCTACACCTTC.

The chain employs TRBV10-3 and TRBJ1-6; no definite D call. The V end lost 4 bases, the J end lost 2 bases, and 15 bases lay between the germline ends. CDR3 size: 17 residues. The V gene's germline CDR1 is ENHRY and CDR2 SYGVKD. The CDR3 reads CAISASTLGTYNSPLHF. CDR3 DNA: TGTGCCATCAGTGCAAGCACCCTAGGTACCTATAATTCACCCCTCCACTTT.

The chain has TRBV27 and TRBJ1-5, with TRBD1 matching over 9 bases. The length of the CDR3 is 15 residues. Trimming cost V 6 bases and J 3 bases; bases outside gene matches: 6. CDR1 and CDR2 (germline): MNHEY, SMNVEV (reference sequence). The CDR3 protein is CASSAGTGTNQPQHF. As DNA, the CDR3 is TGTGCCAGCAGCGCCGGGACAGGGACCAATCAGCCCCAGCATTTT.

Comment on this clone: A junction boundary mismatches the germline segment, possibly from a read error. The V and J genes are TRBV5-1 and TRBJ1-4, with D possibly being TRBD1 (6 bases). Germline lookup yields CDR1 SGHRS and CDR2 YFSETQ. There are 14 residues in the CDR3. The CDR3 is CASSLQGRNGKLFF. CDR3 in DNA: TGCGCCAGCAGCTTACAGGGCAGGAATGGAAAACTGTTTTTT.

V usage is TRBV28 and J usage is TRBJ1-5; D remains unclear. The length of the CDR3 is 14 residues. Germline V lookup: CDR1 MDHEN, CDR2 SYDVKM. V lost 5 bases and J 9 bases, leaving 17 bases between the germline ends. This CDR3 is CASSLPGWSGPQHF. Written as DNA, the CDR3 is TGTGCCAGCAGTCTCCCTGGGTGGAGCGGGCCCCAGCATTTT. The variable domain in full, completed from reference TRBV28 and TRBJ1-5, reads DVKVTQSSRYLVKRTGEKVFLECVQDMDHENMFWYRQDPGLGLRLIYFSYDVKMKEKGDIPEGYSVSREKKERFSLILESASTNQTSMYLCASSLPGWSGPQHFGDGTRLSIL.

The CDR3 loop reads CASSLGLNSNQPQHF. DNA for the CDR3: TGTGCCAGCAGCTTGGGGCTCAATAGCAATCAGCCCCAGCATTTT. V and J are TRBV5-6 and TRBJ1-5; D not certain. CDR1 and CDR2 from the germline V gene are SGHDT and YYEEEE. V lost 0 bases and J lost 0, with 7 bases in between. The CDR3 runs to 15 residues.

This clone was detected a few times. This chain links TRBV2 with TRBJ1-6, with 7 bases lining up with TRBD1. The CDR3 totals 15 residues. The germline V gene has CDR1 SNHLY and CDR2 FYNNEI. V lost 6 bases and J lost 10; bases outside the gene matches: 12. The CDR3 loop reads CASRPRQGSGSPLHF. CDR3 DNA sequence: TGTGCCAGCAGACCCCGACAGGGAAGCGGGTCACCCCTCCACTTT.